This T cell receptor beta chain was recovered during a study of blood T cell repertoires in COVID-19. Study-wide background: Collection of acute and convalescent COVID-19 samples took place in the United States, Italy and Spain. In each case, the material was cDNA or gDNA derived from T cells, B-cell-depleted T cells, or PBMCs.

In the original processing: Cell counts per sample came from amplifying reference gene primers. TCRdb's copy holds only in-frame clones and misses some; the assay was immunoSEQ multiplex PCR. V and J calls and clone size come straight from that table; D and trimming were deduced from the DNA. Here the sample spans some 50,000 clones, 89% being singletons. V shed 8 bases and J shed 5 bases, with 15 bases lying between them. The germline gives CDR1 SNHLY, CDR2 FYNNEI. The CDR3 length is 14 residues. The sequence was collected from a man in his sixties with acute or convalescent COVID-19. The rearrangement uses TRBV2 and TRBJ2-2, with D hard to call. Sequenced: peripheral blood. CDR3 DNA: TGTGCCAGCCGCTTAGTGGTACCTACCGGGGAGCTGTTTTTT. Protein sequence: CASRLVVPTGELFF.